Described below is a single T cell receptor beta chain sequence and its context. No cognate antigen has been identified for it. The input lacks base qualities; no much larger clone sits a single base away. From its cysteine to its phenylalanine, the CDR3 spans 12 amino acids. Only CDR3 DNA remains: 36 bases, in frame from the first base. The germline V gene yields MNHEY for CDR1 and SVGEGT for CDR2. Deletion took 4 bases off V and 9 bases off J, with a span of 10 bases between the germline ends. The data are from a study of T cells in Graves' hyperthyroidism and ophthalmopathy (dated by TCRdb to about 2019). Regarding the complete study: Peripheral blood samples were taken at initial diagnosis, before any treatment was given. A discovery cohort of about a hundred patients, 43 with Graves' ophthalmopathy and fewer than 65 with stable Graves' hyperthyroidism, was used to find distinguishing TCR V-J signatures. Prospective prediction of ophthalmopathy was tested in an independent validation cohort consisting of roughly 20 hyperthyroidism patients and approximately 16 patients who later progressed to ophthalmopathy. The 100 discovery patients were randomly split 7:3 into training and test sets. In addition, the study compared T-cell repertoires in thyroid tissue and in blood from about six Graves' hyperthyroidism patients. Once sampling was done, hyperthyroidism patients were given methimazole at a starting dose of 30 mg daily, whereas ophthalmopathy patients were given high-dose intravenous methylprednisolone. TCR Vbeta CDR3 sequencing of some 140 peripheral blood samples (approximately 44 ophthalmopathy, 75 to 80 hyperthyroidism and 17 progressor patients) is reported in the paper. Paper-wide results and their limitations: A 13 V-J signature model separated ophthalmopathy from stable hyperthyroidism, with over 85% sensitivity and about 81% specificity in cross-validation and 80%/75% in testing. Most expanded thyroid clonotypes (frequency above 0.001) were also detected in blood, a finding suggesting that blood repertoires may reflect thyroid immune responses. Sample size was not statistically predetermined, and investigators were not blinded to group allocation. In validation, the model predicted progression to ophthalmopathy with about 71% sensitivity and approximately 72% specificity, a median of about 6.7 months before onset.

The TCR beta CDR3 regions were amplified from RNA transcripts. The first round of RT-PCR for the TCR CDR3 was performed with the HTBI primer set and the Qiagen OneStep RT-PCR kit. Libraries were constructed in a second round of multiplex PCR, after which size selection and purification were performed. Sequencing of the libraries was done on an Illumina HiSeq2000 using paired-end 100 bp reads. In the original analysis: Raw data were processed with SOAPnuke, discarding reads with adapters, uncalled bases, mean Phred below 15, or no exact constant-primer or identifier match. COPE v1.2.5 was used to merge the high-quality paired reads, and each unique nucleotide sequence was defined as a clonotype. Clonotypes were aligned to IMGT TRBV, TRBD and TRBJ reference segments using MiTCR v1.1. Only V-J combinations with frequency above 0.0001, covering about 99% of repertoires, were analysed. The TCS score was defined as the ratio of F50 (clonal expansion) to E x V (chaos), calculated using BLOSUM62-based TCRdist between CDR3 peptides within each V-J. Welch's t-statistics and random forest reduced several hundred V-J features to 13, which were used in a naive Bayes classifier (R e1071). TCRdb passed the public sequencing reads through fastp at Q25 and MiXCR, retaining productive beta sequences. Rows merge per CDR3 protein into single entries with the most common DNA and genes. The V and J calls and clone size come from TCRdb's table, not from the authors' own analysis. The sample yields hundreds of thousands of distinct CDR3 sequences; 16% were counted once. The ten top clones hold 15% to 20% of the sample.

Stable Graves' hyperthyroidism was defined as no progression to ophthalmopathy during 18 months of follow-up. The hyperthyroidism patients were between 18 and 65 years old and newly diagnosed, with a disease duration of less than 2 months. Patients with uncontrolled infections, other autoimmune diseases, pregnancy or lactation were excluded. Clinical symptoms, serum thyroxine and TRAb, thyroid ultrasound, and orbital computed tomography formed the basis for the diagnoses. PBMCs were isolated from roughly 10 ml of fresh peripheral blood by Ficoll-Paque density gradient centrifugation. Total RNA was extracted with Trizol reagent, and quality was checked on an Agilent 2100 Bioanalyzer.

The clonotype comes from a woman between 18 and 29 years old with Graves' hyperthyroidism. The chain is assembled from TRBV6-2 or TRBV6-3 and TRBJ2-1, with no confident D gene call. Sequenced material: blood. The nucleotides read TGTGCCAGCAGTTTTTTTTCTCGTGAGCAGTTCTTC. The resulting protein is CASSFFSREQFF.